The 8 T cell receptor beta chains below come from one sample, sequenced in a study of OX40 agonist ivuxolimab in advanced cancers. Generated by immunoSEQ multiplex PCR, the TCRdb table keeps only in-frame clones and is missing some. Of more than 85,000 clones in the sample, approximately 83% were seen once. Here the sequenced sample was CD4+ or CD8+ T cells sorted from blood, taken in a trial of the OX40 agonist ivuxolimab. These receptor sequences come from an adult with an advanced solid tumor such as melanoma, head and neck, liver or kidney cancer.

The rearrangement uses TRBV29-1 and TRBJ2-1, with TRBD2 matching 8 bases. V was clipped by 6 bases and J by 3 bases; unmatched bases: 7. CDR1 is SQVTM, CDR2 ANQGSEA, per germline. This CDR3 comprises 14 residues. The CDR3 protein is CSVPGRGDYNEQFF. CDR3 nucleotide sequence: TGCAGCGTCCCCGGGCGGGGGGACTACAATGAGCAGTTCTTC.

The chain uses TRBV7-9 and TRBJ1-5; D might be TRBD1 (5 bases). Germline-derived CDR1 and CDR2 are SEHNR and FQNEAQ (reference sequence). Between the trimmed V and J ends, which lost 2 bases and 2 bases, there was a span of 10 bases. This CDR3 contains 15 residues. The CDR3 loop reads CASSLSDSRNQPQHF. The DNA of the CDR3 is TGTGCCAGCAGCTTAAGCGACAGCCGCAATCAGCCCCAGCATTTT.

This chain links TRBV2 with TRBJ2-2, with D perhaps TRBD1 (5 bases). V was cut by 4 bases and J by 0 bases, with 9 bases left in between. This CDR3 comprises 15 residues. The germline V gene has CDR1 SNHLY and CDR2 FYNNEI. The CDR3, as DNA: TGTGCCAGCAGTGGGGGCAACGCGAACACCGGGGAGCTGTTTTTT. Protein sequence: CASSGGNANTGELFF.

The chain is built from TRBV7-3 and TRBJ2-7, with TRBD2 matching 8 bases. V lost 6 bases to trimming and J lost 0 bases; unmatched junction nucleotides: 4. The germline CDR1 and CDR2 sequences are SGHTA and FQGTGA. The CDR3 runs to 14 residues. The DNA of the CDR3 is TGTGCCAGCAGTAAGACTAGCGACTCCTACGAGCAGTACTTC. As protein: CASSKTSDSYEQYF.

The CDR3 here is CSVPGQGSYNEQFF. The DNA for the CDR3 is TGCAGCGTCCCCGGACAGGGTTCCTACAATGAGCAGTTCTTC. The rearrangement joins TRBV29-1 to TRBJ2-1, with 8 bases that match TRBD1. CDR1 is SQVTM and CDR2 is ANQGSEA in the germline V gene. V gave up 6 bases and J gave up 1 base; unmatched junction bases: 5. This CDR3 is 14 amino acids long.

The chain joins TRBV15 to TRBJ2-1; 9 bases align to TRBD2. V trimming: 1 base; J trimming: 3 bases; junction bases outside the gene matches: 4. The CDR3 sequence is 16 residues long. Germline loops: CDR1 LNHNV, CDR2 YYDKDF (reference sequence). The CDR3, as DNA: TGTGCCACCAGCAGAGGGGGCGGGAGGGGCTACAATGAGCAGTTCTTC. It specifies CATSRGGGRGYNEQFF.

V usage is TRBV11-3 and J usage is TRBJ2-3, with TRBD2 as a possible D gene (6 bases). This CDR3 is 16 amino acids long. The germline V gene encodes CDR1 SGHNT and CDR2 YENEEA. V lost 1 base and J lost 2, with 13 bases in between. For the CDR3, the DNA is TGTGCCAGCAGCTTAGGCGGGGATTCCCCCACAGATACGCAGTATTTT. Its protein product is CASSLGGDSPTDTQYF.

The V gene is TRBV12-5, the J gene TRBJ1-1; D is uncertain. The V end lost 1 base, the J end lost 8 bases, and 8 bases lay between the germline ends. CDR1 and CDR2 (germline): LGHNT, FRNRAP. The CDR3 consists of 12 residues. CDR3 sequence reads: CASGLEHGEAFF. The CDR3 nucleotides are TGTGCTAGTGGTTTGGAACATGGCGAAGCTTTCTTT.